A selection of T cell receptor beta chains follows, all from one sample in a study of T cell responses to AZD1222 COVID-19 vaccine. Data came from immunoSEQ multiplex PCR; TCRdb stores just in-frame clones and leaves some out. Altogether over 100,000 clones are present, 87% being singletons, with the ten largest covering approximately 5.5%. The sample consisted of peripheral blood, taken on day 0 of AZD1222 vaccination. The source is an adult in good health. Each CDR3 is given with its conserved first and last residue. Each record gives: J gene, clone size, V gene, D gene, CDR3 DNA, CDR3 protein. D genes are given only for firm matches. Clone size is given for some rows only: seen once, a few or many times, or a class if the clone is expanded.

TRBJ2-2 | - | TRBV5-1 | - | TGCGCCAGCAGCTTGGCTGACAGCAGGACCGGGGAGCTGTTTTTT | CASSLADSRTGELFF
TRBJ2-2 | - | TRBV19 | TRBD2 | TGTGCCAGTAGTATAGGAGCGGGGGCGGGCACCGGGGAGCTGTTTTTT | CASSIGAGAGTGELFF
TRBJ1-1 | - | TRBV28 | - | TGTGCCAGCAGTTACAGGAACACTGAAGCTTTCTTT | CASSYRNTEAFF
TRBJ2-5 | - | TRBV19 | - | TGTGCCACCGCGGCCGCCGTAATCCAAGAGACCCAGTACTTC | CATAAAVIQETQYF
TRBJ1-4 | - | TRBV19 | TRBD1 | TGTGCCAGTAGTATCCTCGGGACAGTTAATGAAAAACTGTTTTTT | CASSILGTVNEKLFF
TRBJ1-4 | - | TRBV5-1 | - | TGCGCCAGCAGTAGCGGGTCGGGTGGTAATGAAAAACTGTTTTTT | CASSSGSGGNEKLFF
TRBJ1-1 | - | TRBV19 | - | TGTGCCAGTAGTATTCCGGGGGCGGCGAACACTGAAGCTTTCTTT | CASSIPGAANTEAFF
TRBJ2-3 | - | TRBV14 | - | TGTGCCAGCAGCCAAGAAATGAGAGACACAGATACGCAGTATTTT | CASSQEMRDTDTQYF
TRBJ2-1 | - | TRBV5-4 | TRBD1 | TGTGCCAGCAGCCCCCTGGACAGGGAACGGGGGTGGTGGTACAATGAGCAGTTCTTC | CASSPLDRERGWWYNEQFF
TRBJ2-7 | - | TRBV6-5 | TRBD2 | TGTGCCAGCTGGGGGGGGGTGCTCTACGAGCAGTACTTC | CASWGGVLYEQYF
TRBJ1-2 | - | TRBV5-8 | - | TGTGCCAGCAGCTTGGTGGGACACGGATTTGGCTACACCTTC | CASSLVGHGFGYTF
TRBJ2-7 | - | TRBV11-2 | - | TGTGCCAGCAGCTTCTCTGTGGGTCGGTCCTACGAGCAGTACTTC | CASSFSVGRSYEQYF
TRBJ1-2 | few | TRBV4-2 | TRBD1 | TGTGCCAGCAGCCCCTCGGCGGGCGGACAGGGGGCGCGTGGCTACACCTTC | CASSPSAGGQGARGYTF
TRBJ2-7 | - | TRBV7-2 | - | TGTGCCAGCAGCTTAGTTCCCGGGGTCGAGCAGTACTTC | CASSLVPGVEQYF
TRBJ1-5 | once | TRBV7-2 | - | TGTGCCAGCAGCCCAGACATGGGTGGACAGCCCCAGCATTTT | CASSPDMGGQPQHF
TRBJ2-5 | - | TRBV7-2 | - | TGTGCCAGCAGGCCCGTGGGGGGTCCTCAAGAGACCCAGTACTTC | CASRPVGGPQETQYF
TRBJ1-2 | - | TRBV10-2 | TRBD1 | TGCGCCAGCGGAGGACAGGGGGTGAACTATGGCTACACCTTC | CASGGQGVNYGYTF
TRBJ2-1 | - | TRBV2 | - | TGTGCCAGCACTGAGGGGGGACAGTCCTACAATGAGCAGTTCTTC | CASTEGGQSYNEQFF
TRBJ2-3 | - | TRBV19 | TRBD1 | TGTGCCAGTCGCGACAGGGCGAAAGATACGCAGTATTTT | CASRDRAKDTQYF
TRBJ1-1 | - | TRBV18 | - | TGTGCCAGCTCACCCCAGCAGGGAAGAGCTTTCTTT | CASSPQQGRAFF
TRBJ1-2 | - | TRBV4-1 | - | TGCGCCAGCAGCCAAGAGGCCAGCTCCTACTATGGCTACACCTTC | CASSQEASSYYGYTF
TRBJ2-1 | - | TRBV7-7 | - | TGTGCTAGCAGCTTAGCCCAAGGCGATGAGCAGTTCTTC | CASSLAQGDEQFF
TRBJ2-7 | - | TRBV2 | - | TGTGCCAGCAGTGAAGGACTGGATTACGAGCAGTACTTC | CASSEGLDYEQYF
TRBJ1-1 | - | TRBV19 | - | TGTGCCAGCAGTCCCGGGACGGTCACTGAAGCTTTCTTT | CASSPGTVTEAFF
TRBJ2-2 | - | TRBV5-1 | TRBD2 | TGCGCCAGCAGCTCCCTGGGAGGGTATAACACCGGGGAGCTGTTTTTT | CASSSLGGYNTGELFF
TRBJ1-4 | - | TRBV30 | - | TGTGCCTGGAAAAAACGCCGGGTAACTAATGAAAAACTGTTTTTT | CAWKKRRVTNEKLFF
TRBJ1-5 | - | TRBV4-3 | TRBD1 | TGCGCCAGCAGCCAAGAGCCGGGACAGCCCCTCCAGGGGCCCCAGCATTTT | CASSQEPGQPLQGPQHF
TRBJ2-5 | - | TRBV27 | TRBD2 | TGTGCCAGCAGTCGAACCCATCCGGGGGGGCCAGAGACCCAGTACTTC | CASSRTHPGGPETQYF
TRBJ1-5 | - | TRBV27 | TRBD1 | TGTGCCAGCAGTAGGACAGGGTCGAGCAATCAGCCCCAGCATTTT | CASSRTGSSNQPQHF
TRBJ2-5 | - | TRBV10-2 | TRBD2 | TGCGCCAGCAGGGCTAGCGGGATTCAAGAGACCCAGTACTTC | CASRASGIQETQYF
TRBJ2-1 | - | TRBV11-3 | TRBD2 | TGTGCCAGCAGCGACGGGACTAGCGCCTACAATGAGCAGTTCTTC | CASSDGTSAYNEQFF
TRBJ2-7 | - | TRBV4-1 | TRBD2 | TGCGCCAGCAGCCAAGACTCTGGAGCGGGAGGGTACGACGAGCAGTACTTC | CASSQDSGAGGYDEQYF
TRBJ1-2 | - | TRBV4-3 | TRBD1 | TGCGCCAGCAGCCAAGCTGGGGGAGACAGGGGCCATTATGGCTACACCTTC | CASSQAGGDRGHYGYTF
TRBJ1-5 | - | TRBV6-2/TRBV6-3 | - | TGTGCCAGCAGTTACTCCGTTGGCAGCAATCAGCCCCAGCATTTT | CASSYSVGSNQPQHF
TRBJ2-7 | - | TRBV6-5 | TRBD1 | TGTGCCAGCAGGACAGGGGGATCCTACGAGCAGTACTTC | CASRTGGSYEQYF
TRBJ2-2 | - | TRBV18 | - | TGTGCCAGCTCACAATTCTCAACCGCCGGGGTGGACACCGGGGAGCTGTTTTTT | CASSQFSTAGVDTGELFF
TRBJ2-2 | - | TRBV7-9 | - | TGTGCCAGCAGCTTTCAGGGGTTAAAGGGCACCGGGGAGCTGTTTTTT | CASSFQGLKGTGELFF
TRBJ1-2 | once | TRBV7-9 | TRBD1 | TGTGCCAGCAGCTTAGGCGTTGGACAGGGGGGCAATGGCTACACCTTC | CASSLGVGQGGNGYTF
TRBJ1-5 | - | TRBV6-6 | - | TGTGCCAGCACGTCGGGTAAGGGCAATCAGCCCCAGCATTTT | CASTSGKGNQPQHF
TRBJ1-5 | few | TRBV28 | - | TGTGCCAGCAGTTTAAAGCCCCAGCATTTT | CASSLKPQHF
TRBJ1-5 | - | TRBV30 | - | TGTGCCTGGAGTCAGAGAGGGTTTAATCAGCCCCAGCATTTT | CAWSQRGFNQPQHF
TRBJ1-3 | many | TRBV19 | TRBD1 | TGTGCCAGTAACAGGGGAACTTACTCTGGAAACACCATATATTTT | CASNRGTYSGNTIYF
TRBJ2-7 | once | TRBV28 | TRBD2 | TGTGCCAGCAGACCCAGCGGACTAGCGGGAGTTGGGGAGCAGTACTTC | CASRPSGLAGVGEQYF
TRBJ1-5 | - | TRBV6-5 | TRBD1 | TGTGCCAGCAGTCGACAGGGAGGTCAGCCCCAGCATTTT | CASSRQGGQPQHF
TRBJ1-1 | - | TRBV19 | TRBD1 | TGTGCCAGTAGTAATTCCGGGACAGGGTACATCCAAGCTTTCTTT | CASSNSGTGYIQAFF
TRBJ1-4 | - | TRBV5-1 | TRBD1 | TGCGCCAGCAGCCAGGGACAGCCATCCCGTAATGAAAAACTGTTTTTT | CASSQGQPSRNEKLFF
TRBJ1-1 | - | TRBV18 | - | TGTGCCAGCTCAGAGCTACAGAGTTCCACTGAAGCTTTCTTT | CASSELQSSTEAFF
TRBJ1-5 | - | TRBV5-6 | - | TGTGCCAGCAGCTTCCGTGGGGGGAGCAATCAGCCCCAGCATTTT | CASSFRGGSNQPQHF
TRBJ1-1 | - | TRBV11-2 | - | TGTGCCAGCAGCTTCAGCAGTATCCCTGAAGCTTTCTTT | CASSFSSIPEAFF